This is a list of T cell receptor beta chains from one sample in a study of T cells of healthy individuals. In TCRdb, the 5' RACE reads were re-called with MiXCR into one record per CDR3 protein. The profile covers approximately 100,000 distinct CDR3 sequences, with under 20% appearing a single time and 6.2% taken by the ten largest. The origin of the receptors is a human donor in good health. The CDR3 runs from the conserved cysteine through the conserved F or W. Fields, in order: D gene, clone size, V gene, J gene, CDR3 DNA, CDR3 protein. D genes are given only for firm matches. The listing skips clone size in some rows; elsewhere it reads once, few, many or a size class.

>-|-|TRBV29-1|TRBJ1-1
TGCAGCTCCTCCGGCGCGGACGGCACCATGAACACTGAAGCTTTCTTT
CSSSGADGTMNTEAFF
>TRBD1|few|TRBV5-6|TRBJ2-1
TGTGCCAGCAGCACTGTGACAGGGGGCGCTTTTAATGAGCAGTTCTTC
CASSTVTGGAFNEQFF
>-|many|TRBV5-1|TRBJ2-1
TGCGCCAGCAGCTTGGGCGCGTACAATGAGCAGTTCTTC
CASSLGAYNEQFF
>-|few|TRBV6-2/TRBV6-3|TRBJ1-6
TGTGCCAGCAGATACGGGACGGATTCACCCCTCCACTTT
CASRYGTDSPLHF
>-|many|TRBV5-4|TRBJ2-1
TGTGCCAGCAGCGCCCGGGAGCGGGACAATGAGCAGTTCTTC
CASSARERDNEQFF
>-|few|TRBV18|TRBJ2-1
TGTGCCAGCTCACCAGCAGATCGGAACAGGGACAATGAGCAGTTCTTC
CASSPADRNRDNEQFF
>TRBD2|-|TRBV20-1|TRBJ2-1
TGCAGTGCCGGACTAGCGGCGGTAGGGAATGAGCAGTTCTTC
CSAGLAAVGNEQFF
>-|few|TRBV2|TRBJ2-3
TGTGCCAGCAGCGCACGTGGGACAATGAGCACAGATACGCAGTATTTT
CASSARGTMSTDTQYF
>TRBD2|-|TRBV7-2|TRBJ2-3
TGTGCCAGCAGCTTTCCGGGACTAGCGGTGACCTCTAGCACAGATACGCAGTATTTT
CASSFPGLAVTSSTDTQYF
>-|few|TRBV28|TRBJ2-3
TGTGCCAGCAGTATAGACAGCCGACAGAATACGCAGTATTTT
CASSIDSRQNTQYF
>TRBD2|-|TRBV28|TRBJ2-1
TGTGCCAGCCTAAGGACTAGCGGGGGAAATGAGCAGTTCTTC
CASLRTSGGNEQFF
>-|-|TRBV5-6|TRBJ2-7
TGTGCCAGCAGCTTCCGGTACGGGGGCGAGCAGTACTTC
CASSFRYGGEQYF
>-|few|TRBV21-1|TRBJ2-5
TGTGCCAGCAGCCCCGACCTTGAAAGACAGAAACAAGAGACCCAGTACTTC
CASSPDLERQKQETQYF
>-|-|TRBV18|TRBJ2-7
TGTGCCAGCTCACCACGAGAGGGGCCGGGCGAGCAGTACTTC
CASSPREGPGEQYF
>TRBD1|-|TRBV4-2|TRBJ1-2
TGTGCCAGCAGCACGCCGGGACAGGGGTTGGTTGGCTACACCTTC
CASSTPGQGLVGYTF
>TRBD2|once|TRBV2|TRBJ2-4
TGTGCCAGCAGTGAAAATCGCGGACTAGCGGGAGGGCCGGACATTCAGTACTTC
CASSENRGLAGGPDIQYF
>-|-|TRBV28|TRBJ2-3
TGTGCCAGCAGTGTTACTAGTGGAACAGATACGCAGTATTTT
CASSVTSGTDTQYF
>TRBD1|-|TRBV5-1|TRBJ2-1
TGCGCCAGCAGCTTACGGACAGGGTACGATGAGCAGTTCTTC
CASSLRTGYDEQFF
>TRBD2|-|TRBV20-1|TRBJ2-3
TGCAGTGCTGGGGGTGGGCTAGCGGGAGATACGCAGTATTTT
CSAGGGLAGDTQYF
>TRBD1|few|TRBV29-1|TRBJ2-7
TGCAGCGTTGAGGGCGGACAGGGGGCCAACGAGCAGTACTTC
CSVEGGQGANEQYF
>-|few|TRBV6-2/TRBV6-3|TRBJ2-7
TGTGCCAGCAGTTACTCGTCTCCCGGGCGATCCTACGAGCAGTACTTC
CASSYSSPGRSYEQYF
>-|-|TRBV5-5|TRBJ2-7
TGTGCCAGCAGCTATGGGGGGACAGACTACGAGCAGTACTTC
CASSYGGTDYEQYF
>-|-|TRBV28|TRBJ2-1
TGTGCCAGCATGGGTAGGGGGAATGAGCAGTTCTTC
CASMGRGNEQFF
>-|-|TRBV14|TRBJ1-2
TGTGCCAGCAGCCAAGAAAGACGGTCGTATGGCTACACCTTC
CASSQERRSYGYTF
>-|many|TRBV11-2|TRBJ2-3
TGTGCCAGCAGCTTAGAAATGGCAGCAGATACGCAGTATTTT
CASSLEMAADTQYF
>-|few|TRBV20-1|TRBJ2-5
TGCAGTGCTGGAGGGGGACCTAACGTCCAAGAGACCCAGTACTTC
CSAGGGPNVQETQYF
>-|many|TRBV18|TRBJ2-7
TGTGCCAGCTCACCTTTTTCGGTCTACGAGCAGTACTTC
CASSPFSVYEQYF
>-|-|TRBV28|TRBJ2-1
TGTGCCAGCACCCAACCCTTAGGGTCGGGGGATACGGGTGAGCAGTTCTTC
CASTQPLGSGDTGEQFF
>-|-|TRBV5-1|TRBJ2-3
TGCGCCAGCAGCTATAGCAGGGGCCGCTCAGATACGCAGTATTTT
CASSYSRGRSDTQYF
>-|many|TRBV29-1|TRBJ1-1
TGCAGCGTTGTAGGTATGAGGACTGAAGCTTTCTTT
CSVVGMRTEAFF
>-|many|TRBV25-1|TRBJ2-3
TGTGCCAGTGGGCGTGGGAGCGCCACAGATACGCAGTATTTT
CASGRGSATDTQYF
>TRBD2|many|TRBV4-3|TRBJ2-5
TGCGCCAGCAGCCAAGATGTAATAGCGGGGGTCAGAGGAGAGACCCAGTACTTC
CASSQDVIAGVRGETQYF
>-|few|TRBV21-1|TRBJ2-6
TGTGCCAGCAGCAAAGCAGGGGAGAGGGCCAACGTCCTGACTTTC
CASSKAGERANVLTF
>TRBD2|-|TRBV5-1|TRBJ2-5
TGCGCCAGCAGCTTAGCGGGGGGAATGGAGACCCAGTACTTC
CASSLAGGMETQYF
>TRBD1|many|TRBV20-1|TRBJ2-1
TGCAGTGCTTCCCGGGACAGGGGCCAGAATGAGCAGTTCTTC
CSASRDRGQNEQFF
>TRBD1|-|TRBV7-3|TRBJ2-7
TGTGCCAGCAGCGCTCACAGGGGCTACGAGCAGTACTTC
CASSAHRGYEQYF
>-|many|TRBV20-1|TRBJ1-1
TGCAGTGCTAGCCCCGAGGGGGGGGCCATTGAAGCTTTCTTT
CSASPEGGAIEAFF
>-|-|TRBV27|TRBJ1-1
TGTGCCAGCAGTAGGGCACGGAACACTGAAGCTTTCTTT
CASSRARNTEAFF
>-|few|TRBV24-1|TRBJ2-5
TGTGCCACCAGTGGTTGGGATTCAGCGGGCCAAGAGACCCAGTACTTC
CATSGWDSAGQETQYF
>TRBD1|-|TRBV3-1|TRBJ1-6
TGTGCCAGCAGCCATACAGGGGGTAATTCACCCCTCCACTTT
CASSHTGGNSPLHF
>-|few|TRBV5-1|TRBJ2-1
TGCGCCAGCAGCTTGCAGGACACATACAATGAGCAGTTCTTC
CASSLQDTYNEQFF
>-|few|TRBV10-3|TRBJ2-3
TGTGCCATCAGTGAGCCCTCACGGGCGAGGGGTAGAGATACGCAGTATTTT
CAISEPSRARGRDTQYF
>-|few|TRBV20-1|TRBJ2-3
TGCAGTGCTATCAGGGGGGCGCAGTATTTT
CSAIRGAQYF
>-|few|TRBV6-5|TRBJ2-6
TGTGCCAGCAGTTACTCACGCAGCTCTGGGGCCAACGTCCTGACTTTC
CASSYSRSSGANVLTF
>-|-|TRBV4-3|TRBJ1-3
TGCGCCAGCAGCCATTTGGACAGCTTCTCTGGAAACACCATATATTTT
CASSHLDSFSGNTIYF
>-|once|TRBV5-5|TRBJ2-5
TGTGCCAGCAGCTTGTTGGGACTGCAAGAGACCCAGTACTTC
CASSLLGLQETQYF
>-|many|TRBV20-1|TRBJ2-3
TGCAGTGCCCGGAGGACGGGGACTAGCACAGATACGCAGTATTTT
CSARRTGTSTDTQYF
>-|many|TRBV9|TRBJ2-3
TGTGCCAGCAGCGAGGGGAGGCAGGGACCAGATACGCAGTATTTT
CASSEGRQGPDTQYF
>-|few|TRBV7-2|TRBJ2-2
TGTGCCAGCAGCTTAGCTAGGTTGGACACCGGGGAGCTGTTTTTT
CASSLARLDTGELFF